The TCR beta chain described here comes from a study of beta chain features in type 1 diabetes. Across the study: Cell yields, age and gender were similar between patients and healthy donors. The samples had roughly 110,000,000 sorted cells examined in all.

This clone was observed a few times. Its antigen is still unknown. What was sequenced were expressed TCRB transcripts, since all of the isolated RNA had been reverse transcribed. Sequencing was performed with immunoSEQ multiplex PCR; in TCRdb, only in-frame clones are kept and a portion is missing. The table has about 150,000 clones, roughly a tenth seen once. Notes on the study in general: Equally in patients and controls, PCR might preferentially amplify shorter templates. Fewer insertions but more deletions were seen at VDJ junctions in type 1 diabetes patients.

The material sequenced was central memory CD4+ T cells from blood. The clonotype comes from a man younger than 30 in good health.

The CDR3 DNA reads as TGTGCCATCAGTCAGGGTTGGGACACTGAAGCTTTCTTT. Its protein is CAISQGWDTEAFF. This chain uses TRBV10-3 with TRBJ1-1, with a possible D match to TRBD1 (5 bases). V was clipped by 5 bases and J by 3 bases, with 10 bases between them. The CDR3 spans 13 residues. Per germline, CDR1 ENHRY and CDR2 SYGVKD.